This TCR beta chain originates from a study of blood T cell repertoires in COVID-19. Study-wide background: Acute and convalescent COVID-19 samples came from the United States, Italy and Spain.

The assay was immunoSEQ multiplex PCR, and TCRdb's table has in-frame clones only and misses some. Found here are roughly 98,000 clones, 75% to 85% of them singletons; the top ten hold approximately 13%. Germline V lookup: CDR1 SEHNR, CDR2 FQNEAQ (reference sequence). This CDR3 is 16 amino acids long. V shed 1 base, J shed 2 bases, and the junction held 4 bases outside the gene matches. The chain combines TRBV7-9 with TRBJ1-5; TRBD1 agrees at 8 bases. Material: peripheral blood. The clonotype comes from a human donor in a cohort sampled during active COVID-19. The chain's CDR3 is CASSLGTGTGNQPQHF. The CDR3 bases are TGTGCCAGCAGCTTAGGGACAGGGACGGGCAATCAGCCCCAGCATTTT.